These T cell receptor beta chains were read from a single sample in a study of blood T cells in healthy people across ages. TCRdb itself ran the 5' RACE reads through MiXCR, one entry per CDR3 protein. The sample records 710,000 or so distinct CDR3 sequences, 22% being singletons. Source material: blood. These receptor sequences come from a man in his 70s in good health. CDR3s include the opening cysteine and the closing phenylalanine or tryptophan. The D gene is left open where the match is weak. Clone size, where shown, is once, few, many, or a class for clones that have expanded.

d_gene: -; abundance: -; v_gene: TRBV6-6; j_gene: TRBJ1-6; len: 14; CDR3aa: CASSYSVYNSPLHF; CDR3nt: TGTGCCAGCAGTTACTCAGTTTACAACTCACCCCTCCACTTT
d_gene: TRBD1; abundance: -; v_gene: TRBV12-3/TRBV12-4; j_gene: TRBJ1-2; len: 14; CDR3aa: CASRETGDRYGYTF; CDR3nt: TGTGCCAGCAGGGAGACAGGGGATCGGTATGGCTACACCTTC
d_gene: TRBD2; abundance: -; v_gene: TRBV20-1; j_gene: TRBJ2-3; len: 14; CDR3aa: CSALAGDSTDTQYF; CDR3nt: TGCAGTGCCTTAGCGGGAGATAGCACAGATACGCAGTATTTT
d_gene: -; abundance: few; v_gene: TRBV29-1; j_gene: TRBJ2-1; len: 14; CDR3aa: CSAKKGPTRSEQFF; CDR3nt: TGCAGCGCTAAGAAGGGACCGACGAGGTCTGAGCAGTTCTTC
d_gene: TRBD1; abundance: -; v_gene: TRBV7-3; j_gene: TRBJ2-2; len: 16; CDR3aa: CASSPWTGANTGELFF; CDR3nt: TGTGCCAGCAGCCCATGGACAGGGGCGAACACCGGGGAGCTGTTTTTT
d_gene: TRBD1; abundance: few; v_gene: TRBV7-9; j_gene: TRBJ1-5; len: 16; CDR3aa: CASSLGGGQNNQPQHF; CDR3nt: TGTGCCAGCAGCTTAGGTGGGGGACAGAACAATCAGCCCCAGCATTTT
d_gene: TRBD1; abundance: many; v_gene: TRBV2; j_gene: TRBJ2-5; len: 14; CDR3aa: CASSSYRGRETQYF; CDR3nt: TGTGCCAGCAGTTCCTACAGGGGTCGAGAGACCCAGTACTTC
d_gene: -; abundance: many; v_gene: TRBV28; j_gene: TRBJ1-1; len: 13; CDR3aa: CASSLWSFPEAFF; CDR3nt: TGTGCCAGCAGTTTATGGTCCTTCCCTGAAGCTTTCTTT
d_gene: TRBD1; abundance: few; v_gene: TRBV6-5; j_gene: TRBJ1-1; len: 12; CDR3aa: CASSRGAGGAFF; CDR3nt: TGTGCCAGCAGCAGGGGGGCAGGGGGGGCTTTCTTT
d_gene: TRBD1; abundance: few; v_gene: TRBV2; j_gene: TRBJ2-5; len: 15; CDR3aa: CASRIQGVGVGTQYF; CDR3nt: TGTGCCAGCAGAATACAGGGGGTCGGGGTAGGGACCCAGTACTTC
d_gene: TRBD2; abundance: -; v_gene: TRBV18; j_gene: TRBJ2-7; len: 16; CDR3aa: CASSRQTSGAGDEQYF; CDR3nt: TGTGCCAGCTCACGTCAGACTAGCGGGGCAGGCGACGAGCAGTACTTC
d_gene: -; abundance: few; v_gene: TRBV6-5; j_gene: TRBJ2-5; len: 13; CDR3aa: CASSLQGIETQYF; CDR3nt: TGTGCCAGCAGCCTCCAGGGGATTGAGACCCAGTACTTC
d_gene: TRBD2; abundance: -; v_gene: TRBV10-3; j_gene: TRBJ2-5; len: 14; CDR3aa: CAISEGGSTETQYF; CDR3nt: TGTGCCATCAGTGAGGGCGGGAGCACAGAGACCCAGTACTTC
d_gene: -; abundance: -; v_gene: TRBV6-5; j_gene: TRBJ2-7; len: 12; CDR3aa: CASSDRDYEQYF; CDR3nt: TGTGCCAGCAGTGACAGAGACTACGAGCAGTACTTC
d_gene: -; abundance: -; v_gene: TRBV12-3/TRBV12-4; j_gene: TRBJ2-3; len: 14; CDR3aa: CATLLAASTDTQYF; CDR3nt: TGTGCCACTTTATTAGCGGCTAGCACAGATACGCAGTATTTT
d_gene: -; abundance: few; v_gene: TRBV24-1; j_gene: TRBJ1-2; len: 14; CDR3aa: CATSDPGREDGYTF; CDR3nt: TGTGCCACCAGTGACCCTGGCAGGGAGGATGGCTACACCTTC
d_gene: -; abundance: -; v_gene: TRBV20-1; j_gene: TRBJ2-1; len: 14; CDR3aa: CSATLSGVRNEQFF; CDR3nt: TGCAGTGCAACGCTTAGCGGAGTCCGGAATGAGCAGTTCTTC
d_gene: -; abundance: few; v_gene: TRBV7-2; j_gene: TRBJ2-5; len: 15; CDR3aa: CASSQQVDRGETQYF; CDR3nt: TGTGCCAGCTCGCAACAGGTCGATCGGGGAGAGACCCAGTACTTC